The 29 T cell receptor beta chains listed next were all sequenced from one sample in a study of regulatory T cells in long-lasting Graves disease. The time point: persistent/refractory GD, antithyroid drugs over 5 years with positive TRAb. From PBMCs, RNA was extracted and then used to make the TCR library. iRepertoire HTBI primers and Arm-PCR of CDR3 regions built TCR beta libraries. TCRdb re-analysed the multiplex PCR reads in MiXCR, keeping a single row per CDR3 protein. The table lists 350,000 to 500,000 distinct CDR3 sequences, roughly 23% of them singletons. The sequences come from peripheral blood mononuclear cells (PBMCs), collected when the disease was refractory, from a patient treated with antithyroid drugs. All receptors derive from a female donor with Graves disease.

This clonotype was found many times. This sequence joins TRBV12-3 or TRBV12-4 and TRBJ1-2, with TRBD1 identical over 9 bases. CDR3 length: 14 residues. V shed 2 bases and J 7 bases; nucleotides not matched to a gene: 5. The CDR3 bases are TGTGCCAGCAGTTTACTAACAGGGGGCAGTGGCTACACCTTC. Its protein is CASSLLTGGSGYTF.

This clonotype was seen many times. This chain links TRBV2 with TRBJ2-2, with TRBD1 identical over 7 bases. The V and J ends lost 6 bases and 6 bases, in that order; junction bases with no gene match: 7. The CDR3 consists of 14 residues. CDR1 and CDR2 from the germline V gene are SNHLY and FYNNEI. The CDR3 bases are TGTGCCAGCAGGTCAGACAGGGCTGCCGGGGAGCTGTTTTTT. This translates into CASRSDRAAGELFF.

CDR3 nucleotides: TGCGCCAGCAGCCAAGAGAGTGGAGGCGGGGTAGGAGGCTACACCTTC. As protein: CASSQESGGGVGGYTF. The rearrangement links TRBV4-1 to TRBJ1-2, with D hard to call. The CDR3 totals 16 residues. V lost 0 bases and J 8 bases, leaving 19 bases between the germline ends. CDR1 and CDR2 from the germline V gene are MGHRA and YSYEKL.

Many counts were recorded for this clonotype. The chain couples TRBV28 to TRBJ2-7; D uncertain. The germline V and J ends were trimmed by 3 bases and 7 bases, with 13 bases remaining between them. The CDR3 is made up of 13 amino acids. CDR1 and CDR2 from the germline V gene are MDHEN and SYDVKM. The CDR3 here is CASSLAPTLEQYF. CDR3 DNA: TGTGCCAGCAGTTTGGCCCCCACTTTGGAGCAGTACTTC. The full variable domain, in which reference TRBV28 and TRBJ2-7 provide the parts outside the CDR3, is DVKVTQSSRYLVKRTGEKVFLECVQDMDHENMFWYRQDPGLGLRLIYFSYDVKMKEKGDIPEGYSVSREKKERFSLILESASTNQTSMYLCASSLAPTLEQYFGPGTRLTVT.

The genes are TRBV9 and TRBJ2-2; 8 nucleotides match TRBD2. The germline V gene encodes CDR1 SGDLS and CDR2 YYNGEE. There are 17 residues in the CDR3. V was clipped by 0 bases and J by 2 bases; unmatched bases: 6. The CDR3: CASSVEVSGTNTGELFF. The DNA of the CDR3 is TGTGCCAGCAGCGTAGAGGTTAGCGGGACAAACACCGGGGAGCTGTTTTTT.

The chain is built from TRBV7-9 and TRBJ2-4, with D tentatively TRBD1 (8 bases). V was pared by 8 bases and J by 3 bases, with 17 bases between. This CDR3 spans 15 amino acids. Germline V CDR1 and CDR2: SEHNR, FQNEAQ (reference sequence). This CDR3 reads CASGGAGGDKNIQYF. Here the CDR3 DNA reads TGTGCCAGCGGGGGGGCAGGGGGCGACAAAAACATTCAGTACTTC.

This clonotype was observed a few times. The chain has TRBV2 and TRBJ2-7; D perhaps matches TRBD2 (5 bases). The CDR3 runs 13 residues. V lost 3 bases, J lost 5 bases, and 11 bases lay in between. Germline V gives CDR1 SNHLY, CDR2 FYNNEI. The chain's CDR3 is CASSEETEDEQYF. Here the CDR3 DNA reads TGTGCCAGCAGTGAGGAGACGGAGGACGAGCAGTACTTC.

The chain recombines TRBV3-1 with TRBJ2-1, with D unresolved. Germline V gene sequence: CDR1 LGHDT, CDR2 YNNKEL (reference sequence). Trimming took 1 base from V and 0 from J, leaving 7 bases between them. This CDR3 spans 15 amino acids. The CDR3: CASSQGSSSYNEQFF. The CDR3 region has the DNA TGTGCCAGCAGCCAAGGATCGAGCTCCTACAATGAGCAGTTCTTC.

A few counts support this clonotype. The V gene is TRBV20-1, the J gene TRBJ2-7, with unresolved D. Germline values: CDR1 DFQATT, CDR2 SNEGSKA (reference sequence). The CDR3 sequence is 15 residues long. The ends were cut back, 6 bases at V and 3 bases at J, with 21 bases in the middle. DNA for the CDR3: TGCAGTGCACCTCTTCCCGGACGGCCAGGCTACGAGCAGTACTTC. It translates to CSAPLPGRPGYEQYF.

This clonotype was picked up a small number of times. The rearrangement uses TRBV7-9 and TRBJ2-5; D remains unclear. This CDR3 comprises 13 residues. Germline values: CDR1 SEHNR, CDR2 FQNEAQ (reference sequence). Trimming removed 3 bases at V and 4 bases at J, with 9 bases between. The chain's CDR3 is CASSFTSVETQYF. The CDR3 nucleotides are TGTGCCAGCAGCTTTACCTCGGTAGAGACCCAGTACTTC.

The chain employs TRBV6-1 and TRBJ2-5; maybe TRBD1 (6 bases). The germline V gene encodes CDR1 MNHNS and CDR2 SASEGT. Trimming left V 6 bases short and J 5 bases short, with 19 bases between. This CDR3 region has 15 residues. CDR3 DNA sequence: TGTGCCAGCAGCCCTCCCCAGGGGAAGGGCGAGACCCAGTACTTC. Protein: CASSPPQGKGETQYF.

Details on this clonotype: A read error may explain this, as a much larger clone is one base away. This chain connects TRBV12-3 or TRBV12-4 to TRBJ2-7; 10 bases line up with TRBD2. The CDR3 is 15 amino acids. CDR3 residues: CACRTSGTGSYEQYF. CDR3 sequence (DNA): TGTGCCTGCAGGACTAGCGGAACTGGCTCCTACGAGCAGTACTTC.

The chain uses TRBV7-9 and TRBJ2-5; 10 nucleotides align to TRBD1. After removal of 4 bases from V and 2 bases from J, the junction contained 4 bases not matched to a gene. In germline, CDR1 is SEHNR, CDR2 FQNEAQ (reference sequence). The CDR3 runs to 15 residues. The CDR3 DNA reads TGTGCCAGCAGCTGGGACAGGGGTGATCAAGAGACCCAGTACTTC. As protein: CASSWDRGDQETQYF. Full variable domain (missing parts from reference TRBV7-9 and TRBJ2-5): DTGVSQNPRHKITKRGQNVTFRCDPISEHNRLYWYRQTLGQGPEFLTYFQNEAQLEKSRLLSDRFSAERPKGSFSTLEIQRTEQGDSAMYLCASSWDRGDQETQYFGPGTRLLVL.

The table lists this clonotype with many counts. The junction differs from germline at one of its ends, possibly a read error. The genes are TRBV27 and TRBJ2-4; D is possibly TRBD2 (5 bases). In germline, CDR1 is MNHEY, CDR2 SMNVEV (reference sequence). The CDR3 is 13 amino acids. This CDR3 is CASSFSHGDIQYF. The CDR3 DNA reads as TGTGCCAGTAGTTTTTCCCACGGGGACATTCAGTACTTC.

V and J are TRBV20-1 and TRBJ2-5; tentatively, D is TRBD2 (6 bases). Trimming removed 3 bases from V and 3 bases from J, with 14 bases in between. Germline V gene data show CDR1 as DFQATT and CDR2 as SNEGSKA (reference sequence). The CDR3 loop spans 14 amino acids. The CDR3 is CSASCGREEETQYF. CDR3 DNA sequence: TGCAGTGCTAGTTGCGGCAGGGAGGAAGAGACCCAGTACTTC.

This clonotype was observed at least ten times. The rearrangement links TRBV29-1 to TRBJ2-7; D possibly corresponds to TRBD2 (5 bases). Trimming removed 4 bases from V and 6 bases from J, with 10 bases in between. This CDR3 is 11 amino acids long. Germline-derived CDR1 and CDR2 are SQVTM and ANQGSEA. This CDR3 reads CSVVRVGEQYF. CDR3 DNA: TGCAGCGTTGTGCGGGTCGGCGAGCAGTACTTC.

The chain joins TRBV7-8 to TRBJ1-1; D ambiguous. Between the trimmed V and J ends, which lost 3 bases and 1 base, there was a span of 9 bases. The CDR3 contains 14 residues. Germline-derived CDR1 and CDR2 are SGHVS and FQNEAQ. CDR3 in amino acids: CASSFSLGNTEAFF. The CDR3 bases are TGTGCCAGCAGCTTTTCGCTGGGGAACACTGAAGCTTTCTTT.

The chain employs TRBV19 and TRBJ2-4; possible D gene TRBD1, 5 bases. CDR1 LNHDA and CDR2 SQIVND come from the germline V gene (reference sequence). The V end lost 1 base, the J end lost 6 bases, and 10 bases lay between the germline ends. This CDR3 has 14 amino acids. DNA for the CDR3: TGTGCCAGTAGTATAGCCGGCAGGGTAAACATTCAGTACTTC. Protein product: CASSIAGRVNIQYF.

This clonotype showed up just a few times. In nucleotides, the CDR3 is TGTGCCAGCAGCCAAACGATAGCGAACACCGGGGAGCTGTTTTTT. Protein sequence: CASSQTIANTGELFF. The chain employs TRBV14 and TRBJ2-2; D is undetermined. CDR3 length: 15 residues. CDR1 and CDR2 (germline): SGHDN, FVKESK. The germline V and J ends were trimmed by 2 bases and 0 bases, with 7 bases remaining between them.

Of note for this clonotype: This may stem from a read error, because a much larger clone lies one nucleotide away. Given the absence of the conserved phenylalanine or tryptophan at the CDR3 end, a read error is likely. The chain couples TRBV14 to TRBJ2-5, with 9 bases lining up with TRBD1. Trimming took 3 bases from V and 6 from J; bases not matched to a gene: 8. This CDR3 contains 15 residues. The germline CDR1 and CDR2 sequences are SGHDN and FVKESK. The CDR3 bases are TGTGCCAGCAGCCAGGTGGACAGGGGCAGACAGACCCAGTACCTC. Encoded protein: CASSQVDRGRQTQYL.

This clonotype was seen a handful of times. The rearrangement uses TRBV3-1 and TRBJ2-2; unclear D gene. From germline, CDR1 is LGHDT and CDR2 YNNKEL (reference sequence). CDR3 length equals 14 residues. Trimming pared 6 bases from V and 1 base from J, leaving 9 bases between. In DNA form, the CDR3 reads TGTGCCAGCAGACGGACGGAGAACACCGGGGAGCTGTTTTTT. Its protein product is CASRRTENTGELFF.

V usage is TRBV9 and J usage is TRBJ2-7; tentatively, D is TRBD2 (6 bases). Germline loops: CDR1 SGDLS, CDR2 YYNGEE. The CDR3 consists of 17 residues. V gave up 3 bases and J gave up 0 bases, with 19 bases separating them. The CDR3 reads CASSGPWGDPSSYEQYF. The CDR3 DNA is TGTGCCAGCAGCGGACCCTGGGGGGACCCAAGCTCCTACGAGCAGTACTTC.

In this sample, this clonotype turned up a few times. V usage is TRBV9 and J usage is TRBJ2-7; D might be TRBD1 (7 bases). This CDR3 contains 15 residues. The germline V gene has CDR1 SGDLS and CDR2 YYNGEE. Trimming left V 0 bases short and J 5 bases short, with 15 bases between. The CDR3 DNA is TGTGCCAGCAGCGTAGCCCCGGGCAGGGGGGACGAGCAGTACTTC. Encoded protein: CASSVAPGRGDEQYF.

The V call is TRBV24-1, the J call TRBJ1-1; 9 bases line up with TRBD1. Germline assignment: CDR1 KGHDR and CDR2 SFDVKD. This CDR3 has 13 amino acids. Germline trimming cut 4 bases from V and 8 bases from J; bases unmatched to any gene: 4. In DNA form, the CDR3 reads TGTGCCACCAGTGACCGACAGGGGGGGGAAGCTTTCTTT. This codes for CATSDRQGGEAFF.

The chain couples TRBV20-1 to TRBJ2-7; 8 bases agree with TRBD1. J lost 2 bases, V lost 0 bases, and 6 bases had no gene match. The CDR3 is 15 residues long. Germline CDR1 reads DFQATT; CDR2 reads SNEGSKA (reference sequence). The CDR3 DNA sequence: TGCAGTGCTAGAGATCCCGGGACAGGCGCCTACGAGCAGTACTTC. This encodes CSARDPGTGAYEQYF.

This clonotype was picked up many times. The rearrangement joins TRBV28 to TRBJ2-5, with unresolved D. There are 15 residues in the CDR3. Trimming cost V 5 bases and J 1 base, with 14 bases left between them. CDR1 and CDR2 (germline): MDHEN, SYDVKM. CDR3 in DNA: TGTGCCAGCAGTCCCGCCGCGGACGGCCAAGAGACCCAGTACTTC. Its translation is CASSPAADGQETQYF.

This clonotype was observed many times. The chain uses TRBV2 and TRBJ2-7; weak D call: TRBD1 (7 bases). Germline CDR1 is SNHLY and CDR2 is FYNNEI. The CDR3 totals 16 residues. V was trimmed by 1 base and J by 7 bases, leaving 20 bases between them. CDR3 sequence reads: CASSEDRDSLAGEQYF. CDR3 nucleotides: TGTGCCAGCAGTGAAGATCGGGACAGCCTTGCGGGGGAGCAGTACTTC.

This clonotype was counted ten times or more. The rearrangement uses TRBV28 and TRBJ1-1; unclear D gene. This CDR3 is 14 amino acids long. The V and J ends lost 10 bases and 1 base respectively, with 16 bases between them. Germline CDR1 and CDR2: MDHEN and SYDVKM. CDR3 sequence: CATENRVKNTEAFF. The CDR3 DNA follows: TGTGCCACCGAGAACCGGGTCAAGAACACTGAAGCTTTCTTT.

This clonotype was seen only once. This sequence may be a read error, since a much larger clone differs from it by one base. V and J are TRBV20-1 and TRBJ2-5; maybe TRBD1 (6 bases). Per the germline V gene, CDR1 is DFQATT and CDR2 is SNEGSKA (reference sequence). The CDR3 loop spans 14 amino acids. Deletions cut 8 bases from V and 4 bases from J, with 20 bases between. CDR3 DNA: TGCAGTCGCCCCGGGAAGGGGGTTGGAGAGACCCAGTACTTC. It encodes CSRPGKGVGETQYF.